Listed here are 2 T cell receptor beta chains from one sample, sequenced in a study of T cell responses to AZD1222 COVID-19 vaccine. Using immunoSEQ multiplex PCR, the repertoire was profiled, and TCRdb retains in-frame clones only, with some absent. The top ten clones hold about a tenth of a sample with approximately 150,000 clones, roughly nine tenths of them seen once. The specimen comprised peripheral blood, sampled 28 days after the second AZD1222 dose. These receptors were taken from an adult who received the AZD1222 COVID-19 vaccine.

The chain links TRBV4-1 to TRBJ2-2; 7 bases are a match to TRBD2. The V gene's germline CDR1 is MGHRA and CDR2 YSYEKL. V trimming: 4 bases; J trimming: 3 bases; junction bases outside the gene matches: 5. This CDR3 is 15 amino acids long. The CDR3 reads CASSPLGRDTGELFF. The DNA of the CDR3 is TGCGCCAGCAGCCCCCTTGGGAGGGACACCGGGGAGCTGTTTTTT.

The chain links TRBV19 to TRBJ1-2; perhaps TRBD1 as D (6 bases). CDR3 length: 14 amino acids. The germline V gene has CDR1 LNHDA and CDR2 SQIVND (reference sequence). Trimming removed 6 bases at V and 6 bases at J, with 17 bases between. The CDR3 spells CASRAGAYGNGYTF. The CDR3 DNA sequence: TGTGCCAGTAGGGCGGGGGCGTATGGGAATGGCTACACCTTC.